The clone carrying this T cell receptor beta chain came up many times. No antigen is known for it. The data were obtained in a study of CD8 T cells in ankylosing spondylitis. Generation of TCR beta libraries employed quantitative 5'-RACE incorporating molecular barcodes. TCRdb re-derived calls from the 5' RACE reads in MiXCR, one entry per CDR3 protein. The data show 200,000 or so distinct CDR3 sequences, roughly 20% seen once. Study results and caveats: Apparently characteristic of ankylosing spondylitis blood was a TCR beta motif (eight highly homologous variants). Clones tied to disease were said to be significantly enriched in matched ankylosing spondylitis synovial fluid. Clones linked to disease, bearing a CD8+ phenotype, were relatively rare in peripheral blood.

The V and J ends lost 1 base and 4 bases respectively, with 7 bases between them. CDR3 size: 13 residues. CDR1 is LNHNV and CDR2 is YYDKDF in the germline V gene (reference sequence). The TCR comes from a male donor aged 10-30 years with ankylosing spondylitis or in good health (not recorded which). Sequenced material: blood, either unsorted or a sorted T cell fraction (not recorded which). The chain recombines TRBV15 with TRBJ1-1; D unclear. The CDR3 region has the DNA TGTGCCACCAGCAGAGCCGTAGTCACTGAAGCTTTCTTT. Its translation is CATSRAVVTEAFF.